This T cell receptor beta chain stems from a study of CD8 T cells in Susac syndrome. This CDR3 is 18 amino acids long. Germline lookup yields CDR1 DFQATT and CDR2 SNEGSKA (reference sequence). V was cut by 2 bases and J by 4 bases, with 24 bases left in between. An amount of RNA that ranged from roughly 0.5 to 1 ug was reverse transcribed with random hexamers. Multiplex PCR with immunoSEQ amplified the TCR beta CDR3 across 54 Vbeta and 13 Jbeta. In TCRdb, the immunoSEQ multiplex PCR reads were re-called with MiXCR into one record per CDR3 protein. The sample records about 280,000 distinct CDR3 sequences, about 88% being singletons. TCR beta was sequenced from blood CD8+ and CD4+ T cells. Treatment-naive patients with stable or active relapsing-remitting disease were the multiple sclerosis controls.

The receptor was derived from a human donor with multiple sclerosis. The sequencing input was CD8+ T cells from PBMCs. The V and J genes are TRBV20-1 and TRBJ1-3; possibly TRBD1 for D (5 bases). CDR3 sequence reads: CSARFLGMQGLEGNTIYF. The CDR3 coding sequence is TGCAGTGCTAGATTTCTAGGGATGCAGGGCTTGGAAGGAAACACCATATATTTT.